The 23 T cell receptor beta chains reported below all come from one sample, sequenced in a study of blood T cell repertoires in COVID-19 (dated by TCRdb to 2018 to 2020). Library prep was done by the immunoSEQ multiplex PCR assay. TCRdb took over this immuneACCESS table, retaining in-frame rearrangements with V and J assigned. Such tables are incomplete; in checked studies, under half of the missing clones stem from an unresolved V gene, and the remainder is unexplained. The sample data list around 390,000 clones, and 80% to 90% of these were observed just once. Approximately 9.3% of the sample comes from the top ten. The material sequenced was PBMCs or T cells enriched from blood (not recorded which). The receptors here all came from a woman between 45 and 60 years old who had recovered from COVID-19.

The V call is TRBV4-3, the J call TRBJ1-2; TRBD1 agrees at 7 bases. V lost 2 bases and J lost 4; bases outside the gene matches: 1. CDR1 and CDR2 from the germline V gene are LGHNA and YSLEER. The CDR3 has 13 amino acids. Here the CDR3 reads CASSQRQGYGYTF. The DNA for the CDR3 is TGCGCCAGCAGCCAACGACAGGGCTATGGCTACACCTTC.

The chain links TRBV5-3 to TRBJ2-3; the match to TRBD1 covers 8 bases. TRBV5-3 is reported as an ORF; its role is uncertain. The CDR3 totals 15 residues. V was clipped by 4 bases and J by 2 bases; unmatched bases: 6. The CDR3 region is CARSPGQGNTDTQYF. CDR3 sequence (DNA): TGTGCCAGAAGCCCAGGACAGGGAAACACAGATACGCAGTATTTT.

The chain links TRBV12-5 to TRBJ2-2; D gene uncertain. This CDR3 is 13 amino acids long. In germline, CDR1 is LGHNT, CDR2 FRNRAP. V was pared by 0 bases and J by 4 bases, with 3 bases between. Here the CDR3 reads CASGLVSTGELFF. The CDR3 region has the DNA TGTGCTAGTGGTTTGGTCAGCACCGGGGAGCTGTTTTTT.

The V and J genes are TRBV4-2 and TRBJ2-1; 9 positions agree with TRBD2. The CDR3 is 16 residues long. V was clipped by 2 bases and J by 12 bases; unmatched bases: 14. The germline CDR1 and CDR2 sequences are LGHNA and YNFKEQ. This chain's CDR3 is CASSQLGERGDGGQFF. The CDR3 DNA follows: TGTGCCAGCAGCCAACTGGGCGAGCGGGGGGACGGGGGGCAGTTCTTC.

The chain is built from TRBV6-6 and TRBJ2-1; TRBD2 aligns across 16 bases. CDR1 is MNHNY and CDR2 is SVGAGI in the germline V gene (reference sequence). The ends lost 5 bases at V and 8 bases at J; junction bases unmatched: 3. CDR3 length: 15 amino acids. CDR3 DNA sequence: TGTGCCAGCAGTGGGACTAGCGGGGGGGCCCATGAGCAGTTCTTC. Translation: CASSGTSGGAHEQFF.

The rearrangement uses TRBV5-1 and TRBJ2-5; TRBD2 is a possible D gene (5 bases). Germline V gene lookup returns CDR1 SGHRS and CDR2 YFSETQ. The CDR3 extends over 15 amino acids. Deletions cut 4 bases from V and 4 bases from J, with 17 bases between. CDR3 in DNA: TGCGCCAGCAGCCCTAGCCGGGCCCTCCGAGAGACCCAGTACTTC. Amino acids: CASSPSRALRETQYF.

The chain has TRBV2 and TRBJ1-2; unclear D gene. Trimming shortened V by 8 bases and J by 4 bases, and 11 bases separated the two germline ends. The CDR3 is 12 residues long. Germline V gives CDR1 SNHLY, CDR2 FYNNEI. The CDR3 DNA reads as TGTGCCAGCTGGGAGTATGGCTATGGCTACACCTTC. It specifies CASWEYGYGYTF.

The rearrangement links TRBV4-1 to TRBJ2-7; 8 positions match TRBD2. V dropped 10 bases and J dropped 2; count of bases not matched to a gene: 7. The CDR3 runs to 13 residues. Per germline, CDR1 MGHRA and CDR2 YSYEKL. CDR3 bases: TGCGCCACGGGACTAGGTGGGCCCTACGAGCAGTACTTC. Residues: CATGLGGPYEQYF.

The genes are TRBV4-1 and TRBJ2-1; tentative D call: TRBD2 (5 bases). V shed 0 bases and J shed 1 base, with 10 bases lying between them. CDR1 is MGHRA and CDR2 is YSYEKL in the germline V gene. This CDR3 region has 16 residues. The CDR3 loop is CASSQDPGKSYNEQFF. CDR3 coding DNA: TGCGCCAGCAGCCAAGATCCGGGGAAATCCTACAATGAGCAGTTCTTC.

This sequence joins TRBV7-6 and TRBJ2-7; 10 positions match TRBD1. Trimming removed 1 base from V and 2 bases from J; junction bases left unmatched: 2. Germline-derived CDR1 and CDR2 are SGHVS and FNYEAQ. The CDR3 is made up of 15 amino acids. The CDR3 region has the DNA TGTGCCAGCAGCTTAGGACAGGGGGCCCCCTACGAGCAGTACTTC. Protein sequence: CASSLGQGAPYEQYF.

J is TRBJ2-7 and V is TRBV7-2, with D possibly being TRBD1 (5 bases). The germline V gene encodes CDR1 SGHTA and CDR2 FQGNSA. Trimming took off 1 base at V and 7 bases at J, with 14 bases between the two ends. The CDR3 is made up of 14 amino acids. The CDR3 DNA follows: TGTGCCAGCAGCTTAGACCAGGGTTCCTGGGAGCAGTACTTC. Residues: CASSLDQGSWEQYF.

The table lists this clone with a few counts. The V gene is TRBV4-2, the J gene TRBJ1-2; D not certain. This CDR3 comprises 14 residues. V shed 0 bases and J shed 0 bases, with 5 bases lying between them. Germline V gene lookup returns CDR1 LGHNA and CDR2 YNFKEQ. The CDR3 here is CASSQDQANYGYTF. The CDR3 DNA follows: TGTGCCAGCAGCCAAGATCAGGCTAACTATGGCTACACCTTC.

This chain joins TRBV6-5 and TRBJ1-2; D is ambiguous. The CDR3 has 13 residues. Looked up from germline, CDR1 is MNHEY and CDR2 is SVGAGI. Trimming stripped 7 bases from V and 0 bases from J, with 9 bases between. Here the CDR3 DNA reads TGTGCCAGCACTAGAAGAGCTAACTATGGCTACACCTTC. Protein: CASTRRANYGYTF.

This clone appeared once. The V and J genes are TRBV29-1 and TRBJ1-3, with 7 positions matching TRBD1. The CDR3 is made up of 16 amino acids. V shed 4 bases, J shed 0 bases, and the junction held 9 bases outside the gene matches. CDR1 is SQVTM and CDR2 is ANQGSEA in the germline V gene. The CDR3 is CSVALGTANSGNTIYF. The CDR3 region has the DNA TGCAGCGTTGCTCTGGGGACAGCTAACTCTGGAAACACCATATATTTT.

The chain carries TRBV7-2 and TRBJ2-2; D is unclear. Trimming took 6 bases from V and 1 from J, leaving 12 bases between them. Germline-derived CDR1 and CDR2 are SGHTA and FQGNSA. The CDR3 sequence is 15 residues long. CDR3 DNA: TGTGCCAGCAGTCTTACGGTCTTGAACACCGGGGAGCTGTTTTTT. Translating gives CASSLTVLNTGELFF.

Regarding this clone: This may be a read error, as it is one base from a much larger clone. The genes are TRBV12-3 or TRBV12-4 and TRBJ2-7; D call uncertain. CDR3 length: 11 residues. V was cut by 2 bases and J by 7 bases, with 6 bases left in between. The chain's CDR3 is CASSLFREQYF. The CDR3 bases are TGTGCCAGCAGTTTATTCCGGGAGCAGTACTTC.

This chain's CDR3 is CASSLRDTQPQHF. The DNA for the CDR3 is TGTGCCAGCAGCCTCCGGGACACCCAGCCCCAGCATTTT. V usage is TRBV12-3 or TRBV12-4 and J usage is TRBJ1-5; possibly TRBD1 for D (6 bases). V shed 6 bases and J shed 7 bases, with 13 bases lying between them. The CDR3 runs 13 residues.

The gene calls are TRBV4-2 and TRBJ1-4; 7 nucleotides match TRBD1. Trimming at V came to 1 base and at J to 5 bases, leaving 4 bases not matched to a gene. The CDR3 sequence is 15 residues long. CDR1 is LGHNA and CDR2 is YNFKEQ in the germline V gene. The CDR3 coding sequence is TGTGCCAGCAGCCAAGTTGAGGGGGCAAATGAAAAACTGTTTTTT. Translating it yields CASSQVEGANEKLFF.

V usage is TRBV5-1 and J usage is TRBJ1-5; D not resolved. The CDR3 runs to 13 residues. The V end lost 4 bases, the J end lost 7 bases, and 12 bases lay between the germline ends. Germline V CDR1 and CDR2: SGHRS, YFSETQ. CDR3 sequence (DNA): TGCGCCAGCAGCCGCGAGGGTGGGCAGCCCCAGCATTTT. As protein: CASSREGGQPQHF.

The chain combines TRBV19 with TRBJ2-5, with 10 bases matching TRBD2. The CDR3 is 15 amino acids. V was pared by 6 bases and J by 3 bases, with 7 bases of the junction left unmatched. CDR1 LNHDA and CDR2 SQIVND come from the germline V gene (reference sequence). CDR3 protein: CASRNRAGGEETQYF. The CDR3, as DNA: TGTGCCAGTAGGAACCGAGCGGGGGGGGAAGAGACCCAGTACTTC.

The chain uses TRBV14 and TRBJ1-2, with TRBD1 as a possible D gene (5 bases). This CDR3 has 11 amino acids. The V and J ends lost 4 bases and 7 bases respectively, with 7 bases between them. Germline loops: CDR1 SGHDN, CDR2 FVKESK. The CDR3 nucleotides read TGTGCCAGCAGCCTGGGGGGTGGCTACACCTTC. Its translation: CASSLGGGYTF.

This rearrangement joins TRBV4-2 to TRBJ1-1, with D unclear. The V gene's germline CDR1 is LGHNA and CDR2 YNFKEQ. The CDR3 consists of 18 residues. Trimming stripped 0 bases from V and 3 bases from J, with 20 bases between. Here the CDR3 DNA reads TGTGCCAGCAGCCAAGACTACGTCGTCACGGGGTTCGACACTGAAGCTTTCTTT. It codes for CASSQDYVVTGFDTEAFF.

J is TRBJ2-1 and V is TRBV14; 7 positions match TRBD1. The CDR3 runs 14 residues. Germline CDR1 and CDR2: SGHDN and FVKESK. V dropped 1 base and J dropped 6; count of bases not matched to a gene: 3. This chain's CDR3 is CASSQVSGGNEQFF. CDR3 coding DNA: TGTGCCAGCAGCCAAGTTTCAGGGGGCAATGAGCAGTTCTTC.